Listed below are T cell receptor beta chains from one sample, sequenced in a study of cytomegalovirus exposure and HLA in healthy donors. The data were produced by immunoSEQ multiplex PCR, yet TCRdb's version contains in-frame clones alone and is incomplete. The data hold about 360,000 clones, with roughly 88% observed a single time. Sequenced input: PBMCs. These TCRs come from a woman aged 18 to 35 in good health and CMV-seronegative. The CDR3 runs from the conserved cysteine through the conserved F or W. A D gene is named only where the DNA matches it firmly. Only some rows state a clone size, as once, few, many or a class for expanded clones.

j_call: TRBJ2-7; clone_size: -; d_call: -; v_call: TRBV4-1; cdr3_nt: TGCGCCAGCAGCCCCGCCCCGGACGGACTCTACGAGCAGTACTTC; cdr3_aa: CASSPAPDGLYEQYF
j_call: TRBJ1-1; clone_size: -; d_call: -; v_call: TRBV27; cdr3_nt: TGTGCCAGCAGTTTAATAGGAGCTTGGCGGAACACTGAAGCTTTCTTT; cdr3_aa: CASSLIGAWRNTEAFF
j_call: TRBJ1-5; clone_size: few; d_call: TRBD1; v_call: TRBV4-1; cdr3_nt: TGCGCCAGCAGCACAGGGGGCGGTCAGCCCCAGCATTTT; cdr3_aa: CASSTGGGQPQHF
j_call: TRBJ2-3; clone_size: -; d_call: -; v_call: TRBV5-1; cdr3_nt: TGCGCCAGCAGCAGTGACAGGTCCACAGATACGCAGTATTTT; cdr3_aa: CASSSDRSTDTQYF
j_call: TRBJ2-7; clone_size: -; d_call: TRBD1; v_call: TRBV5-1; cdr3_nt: TGCGCCAGCAGCCCATCGACAGGGCCCTACGAGCAGTACTTC; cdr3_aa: CASSPSTGPYEQYF
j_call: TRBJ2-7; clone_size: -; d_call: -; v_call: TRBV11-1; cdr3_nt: TGTGCCAGCAGCTTAGCCGACAAGTACTACGAGCAGTACTTC; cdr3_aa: CASSLADKYYEQYF
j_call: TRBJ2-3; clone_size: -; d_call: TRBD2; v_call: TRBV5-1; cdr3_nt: TGCGCCAGCAGCTTCCCCCGGGCGGGAGGCACAGATACGCAGTATTTT; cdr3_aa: CASSFPRAGGTDTQYF
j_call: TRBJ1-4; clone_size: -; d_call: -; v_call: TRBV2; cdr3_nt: TGTGCCAGCAGTGGGGACACTTTAAGGGAAAAACTGTTTTTT; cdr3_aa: CASSGDTLREKLFF
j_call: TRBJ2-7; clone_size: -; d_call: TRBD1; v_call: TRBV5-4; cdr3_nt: TGTGCCAGCAGCTTGCGACAGGGTCCCTCCTACGAGCAGTACTTC; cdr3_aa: CASSLRQGPSYEQYF
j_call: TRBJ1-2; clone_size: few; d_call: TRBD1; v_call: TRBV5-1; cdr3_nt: TGCGCCAGCAGCCGGGACAGGGAGGCCTATGGCTACACCTTC; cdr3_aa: CASSRDREAYGYTF
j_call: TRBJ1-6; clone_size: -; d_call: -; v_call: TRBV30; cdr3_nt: TGTGCCTCGGACCGGGGGGAGGGAAGACAGACACCCCTCCACTTT; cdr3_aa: CASDRGEGRQTPLHF
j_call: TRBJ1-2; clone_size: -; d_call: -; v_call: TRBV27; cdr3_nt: TGTGCCAGCAGCTCCACTTCCAGAGCGGGCTACACCTTC; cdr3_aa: CASSSTSRAGYTF
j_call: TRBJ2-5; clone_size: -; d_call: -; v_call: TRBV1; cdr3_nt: TGCACCAGCAGCCGCCTAGCGGAGGGGGGACAAGAGACCCAGTACTTC; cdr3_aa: CTSSRLAEGGQETQYF
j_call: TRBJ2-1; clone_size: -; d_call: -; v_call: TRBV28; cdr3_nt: TGTGCCAGCAGTTTAGGCAAAGACAATGAGCAGTTCTTC; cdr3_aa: CASSLGKDNEQFF
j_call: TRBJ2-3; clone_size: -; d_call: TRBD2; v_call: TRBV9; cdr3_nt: TGTGCCAGCAGCGTGACCCTAGCGGGGGGCACAGATACGCAGTATTTT; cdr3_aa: CASSVTLAGGTDTQYF
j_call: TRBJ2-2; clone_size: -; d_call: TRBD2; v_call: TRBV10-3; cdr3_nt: TGTGCCATCAGTGAGCCGACCCGGACTAGCGGGAGGGCCGGGCTCGCCGGGGAGCTGTTTTTT; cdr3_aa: CAISEPTRTSGRAGLAGELFF
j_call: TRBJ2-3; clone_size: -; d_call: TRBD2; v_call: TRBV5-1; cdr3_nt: TGCGCCAGCAAGCTAGCGGGAGGCGGCACAGATACGCAGTATTTT; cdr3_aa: CASKLAGGGTDTQYF
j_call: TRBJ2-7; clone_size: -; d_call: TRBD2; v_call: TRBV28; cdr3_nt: TGTGCCAGCACCCGGACTAGAGCCTACGAGCAGTACTTC; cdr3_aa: CASTRTRAYEQYF
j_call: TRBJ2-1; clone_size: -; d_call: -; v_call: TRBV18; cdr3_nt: TGTGCCAGCTCACCCATAATGGACAGCTCCTACAATGAGCAGTTCTTC; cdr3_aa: CASSPIMDSSYNEQFF
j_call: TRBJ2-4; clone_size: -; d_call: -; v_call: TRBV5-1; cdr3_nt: TGCGCCAGCAGCTTGGACAGGGTAGGGGAATGGGACAAAAACATTCAGTACTTC; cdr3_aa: CASSLDRVGEWDKNIQYF
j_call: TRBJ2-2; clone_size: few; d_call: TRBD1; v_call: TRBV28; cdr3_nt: TGTGCCAGCAGTTTATGGGGACAGGGAAACACCGGGGAGCTGTTTTTT; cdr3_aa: CASSLWGQGNTGELFF
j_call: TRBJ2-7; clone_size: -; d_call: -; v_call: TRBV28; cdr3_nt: TGTGCCAGCCTCGGGGTCTGGGTAGCCACTTCAGGGGACGAGCAGTACTTC; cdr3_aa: CASLGVWVATSGDEQYF
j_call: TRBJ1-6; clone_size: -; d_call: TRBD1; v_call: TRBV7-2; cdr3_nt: TGTGCCGGGAGGACAGGGCAAAATTCACCCCTCCACTTT; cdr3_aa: CAGRTGQNSPLHF
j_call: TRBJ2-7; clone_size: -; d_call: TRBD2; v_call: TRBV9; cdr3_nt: TGTGCCAGCAGCGTGTCCCCTAGCGGGAGCTACGAGCAGTACTTC; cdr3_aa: CASSVSPSGSYEQYF
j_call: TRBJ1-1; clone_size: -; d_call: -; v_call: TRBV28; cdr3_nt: TGTGCCAGCTGGGGGAGGGCGGGAGAGGCTTTCTTT; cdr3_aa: CASWGRAGEAFF
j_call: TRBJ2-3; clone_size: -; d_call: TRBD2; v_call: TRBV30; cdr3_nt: TGTGCCTGGTCGAGCGAACCGGGACTAGCGGGAGGCACAGATACGCAGTATTTT; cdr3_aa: CAWSSEPGLAGGTDTQYF
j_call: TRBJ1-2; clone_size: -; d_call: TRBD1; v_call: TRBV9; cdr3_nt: TGTGCCAGCAGCGTAGACAGGGGAAACTATGGCTACACCTTC; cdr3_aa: CASSVDRGNYGYTF
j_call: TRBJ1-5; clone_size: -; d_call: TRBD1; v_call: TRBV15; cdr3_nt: TGTGCCACCAGCAAGTTCTACAGGGGAAGGGGGAACAATCAGCCCCAGCATTTT; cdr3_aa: CATSKFYRGRGNNQPQHF
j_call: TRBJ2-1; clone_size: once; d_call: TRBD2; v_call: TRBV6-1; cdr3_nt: TGTGCCAGCAGTGGGGGACTAGCGGCCTACAATGAGCAGTTCTTC; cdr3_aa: CASSGGLAAYNEQFF
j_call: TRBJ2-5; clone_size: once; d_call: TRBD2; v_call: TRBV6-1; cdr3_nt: TGTGCCAGCAGTGAAGTGATAGGAACTAGCGGGATAGGGGAGACCCAGTACTTC; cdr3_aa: CASSEVIGTSGIGETQYF
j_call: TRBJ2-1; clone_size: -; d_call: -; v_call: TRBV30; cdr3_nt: TGTGCCTGGAGTGTACACCGGGTGGATGAGCAGTTCTTC; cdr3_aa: CAWSVHRVDEQFF
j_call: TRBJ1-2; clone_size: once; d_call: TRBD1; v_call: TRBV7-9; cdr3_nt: TGTGCCAGCAGCGCAGATCCTGCGCCGGGACAGGACAGGGGTGGCTACACCTTC; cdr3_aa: CASSADPAPGQDRGGYTF
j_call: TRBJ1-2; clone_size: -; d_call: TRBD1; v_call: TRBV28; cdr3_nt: TGTGCCACCCGAAACGGACAGGTGGATGGCTACACCTTC; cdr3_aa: CATRNGQVDGYTF
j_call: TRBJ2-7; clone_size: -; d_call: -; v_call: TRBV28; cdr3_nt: TGTGCCAGCAGTTTATATACAGGTCCGACCTACGAGCAGTACTTC; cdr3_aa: CASSLYTGPTYEQYF
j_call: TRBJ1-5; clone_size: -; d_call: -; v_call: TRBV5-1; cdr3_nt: TGCGCCAGCAGCTTGGCTCCCAGCAATCAGCCCCAGCATTTT; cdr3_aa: CASSLAPSNQPQHF
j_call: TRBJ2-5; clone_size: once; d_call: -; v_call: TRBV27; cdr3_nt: TGTGCCAGCAGTTTCTCCCGTTGGCAAGTTGGAGAGACCCAGTACTTC; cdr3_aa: CASSFSRWQVGETQYF
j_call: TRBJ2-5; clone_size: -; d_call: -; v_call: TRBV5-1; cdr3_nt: TGCGCCAGCAGCTTGGCTGGAGGCCACCAAGAGACCCAGTACTTC; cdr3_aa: CASSLAGGHQETQYF
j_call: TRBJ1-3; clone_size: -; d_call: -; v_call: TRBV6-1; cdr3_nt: TGTGCCAGCAGTGAAGGCCCTCCGCAGGGCCCCTTGGACACCATATATTTT; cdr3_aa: CASSEGPPQGPLDTIYF
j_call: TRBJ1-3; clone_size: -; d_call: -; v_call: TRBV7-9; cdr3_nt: TGTGCCAGCAGCTCGGGGACTCTGTCTGGAAACACCATATATTTT; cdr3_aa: CASSSGTLSGNTIYF
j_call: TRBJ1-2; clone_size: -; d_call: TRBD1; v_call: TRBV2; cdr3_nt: TGTGCCAGCAGTGCGGGACAGGGGGCATTAGGCTACACCTTC; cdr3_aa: CASSAGQGALGYTF
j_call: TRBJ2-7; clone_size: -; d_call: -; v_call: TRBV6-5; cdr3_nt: TGTGCCAGCAGTTACTCTACCGGGTTCCGGAGGGAGCAGTACTTC; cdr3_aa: CASSYSTGFRREQYF